The rows below give T cell receptor beta chains drawn from one sample of a study of memory CD4+ T cells and cytomegalovirus serostatus. Sequenced by immunoSEQ multiplex PCR; TCRdb stores in-frame clones only, minus some. The sample consists of about 46,000 clones, under 80% of them appearing once. The sample comprised memory CD4+ T cells from blood. These receptors were taken from an adult in good health and CMV-seronegative. The CDR3 runs from the conserved cysteine through the conserved F or W. D genes are given only for firm matches. Expanded clones are given a class, and other clones once, few, many or no size at all.

V	size	J	D	CDR3	DNA
TRBV6-5	once	TRBJ2-2	.	CASRDLSTGELFF	TGTGCCAGCAGGGACCTTAGCACCGGGGAGCTGTTTTTT
TRBV18	.	TRBJ2-7	TRBD1	CASSPTTGGDEQYF	TGTGCCAGCTCACCCACCACAGGGGGCGACGAGCAGTACTTC
TRBV6-1	.	TRBJ2-4	TRBD1	CASSESLDRAKNIQYF	TGTGCCAGCAGTGAATCCCTGGACAGGGCCAAAAACATTCAGTACTTC
TRBV5-6	.	TRBJ1-6	.	CASSSTAPSSYNSPLHF	TGTGCCAGCAGCAGTACAGCCCCTAGCTCCTATAATTCACCCCTCCACTTT
TRBV5-1	once	TRBJ2-7	TRBD1	CASSSGTGSYEQYF	TGCGCCAGCAGCTCCGGGACAGGATCCTACGAGCAGTACTTC
TRBV10-3	few	TRBJ1-2	.	CAISDAGNYGYTF	TGTGCCATCAGTGACGCTGGGAACTATGGCTACACCTTC
TRBV5-6	.	TRBJ1-3	.	CASRIQGAGNTIYF	TGTGCCAGCAGGATTCAAGGGGCTGGAAACACCATATATTTT
TRBV15	.	TRBJ2-1	TRBD2	CATSRDLERGQFF	TGTGCCACCAGCAGAGATTTAGAGCGGGGGCAGTTCTTC
TRBV4-2	few	TRBJ1-5	TRBD1	CASSQDRGRGSNQPQHF	TGTGCCAGCAGCCAAGACAGGGGGCGAGGAAGCAATCAGCCCCAGCATTTT
TRBV5-1	.	TRBJ2-7	TRBD1	CASSTPGQGTYEQYF	TGCGCCAGCAGCACCCCGGGACAGGGGACCTACGAGCAGTACTTC
TRBV20-1	.	TRBJ2-3	.	CSARGTDTQYF	TGCAGTGCTAGAGGGACAGATACGCAGTATTTT
TRBV29-1	.	TRBJ2-1	TRBD1	CSVAPGQGLPYNEQFF	TGCAGCGTTGCCCCTGGACAGGGGCTCCCCTACAATGAGCAGTTCTTC
TRBV29-1	.	TRBJ1-1	TRBD1	CSAMDRAMNTEAFF	TGCAGCGCTATGGACAGGGCAATGAACACTGAAGCTTTCTTT
TRBV9	.	TRBJ1-2	.	CASSVGQGVNYGYTF	TGTGCCAGCAGCGTAGGTCAAGGGGTTAACTATGGCTACACCTTC
TRBV5-4	.	TRBJ1-4	.	CASSPGKGREKLFF	TGTGCCAGCAGTCCAGGGAAGGGCAGGGAAAAACTGTTTTTT
TRBV7-2	.	TRBJ2-1	.	CASSLERNEQFF	TGTGCCAGCAGCTTAGAGAGGAATGAGCAGTTCTTC
TRBV5-6	.	TRBJ2-3	TRBD2	CASSLLAGGPDTQYF	TGTGCCAGCAGCTTGTTGGCGGGGGGGCCAGATACGCAGTATTTT
TRBV5-8	.	TRBJ2-3	TRBD2	CASSPGTSGPTDTQYF	TGTGCCAGCAGCCCGGGGACTAGCGGGCCAACAGATACGCAGTATTTT
TRBV2	.	TRBJ2-2	.	CASSEVQGTTGELFF	TGTGCCAGCAGTGAAGTCCAGGGAACCACCGGGGAGCTGTTTTTT
TRBV5-4	.	TRBJ2-2	.	CASSLGGGYTGELFF	TGTGCCAGCAGCTTGGGGGGTGGATACACCGGGGAGCTGTTTTTT
TRBV4-1	.	TRBJ2-1	.	CASSQSGTATYNEQFF	TGCGCCAGCAGCCAATCCGGGACCGCTACCTACAATGAGCAGTTCTTC
TRBV7-2	.	TRBJ2-2	TRBD1	CASSSRTGGNTGELFF	TGTGCCAGCAGCTCGAGGACAGGGGGGAACACCGGGGAGCTGTTTTTT
TRBV6-1	.	TRBJ1-1	.	CASNSRQKNEAFF	TGTGCCAGCAACTCGCGACAGAAAAATGAAGCTTTCTTT
TRBV7-6	.	TRBJ1-1	.	CASSLSRSNTEAFF	TGTGCCAGCAGCTTAAGCCGCTCGAACACTGAAGCTTTCTTT
TRBV18	.	TRBJ2-3	.	CASSRGTTDTQYF	TGTGCCAGCTCACGGGGGACCACAGATACGCAGTATTTT
TRBV2	.	TRBJ2-1	TRBD2	CASSSLAGENEQFF	TGTGCCAGCAGTTCACTAGCGGGGGAGAATGAGCAGTTCTTC
TRBV5-1	once	TRBJ2-2	.	CASSSSGRQANTGELFF	TGCGCCAGCAGCTCCTCGGGGAGACAAGCGAACACCGGGGAGCTGTTTTTT
TRBV11-2	.	TRBJ2-7	TRBD1	CASSLNPGTGSNEQYF	TGTGCCAGCAGCTTAAATCCTGGGACAGGGAGCAACGAGCAGTACTTC
TRBV9	.	TRBJ1-4	.	CASSPWDSTNEKLFF	TGTGCCAGCAGCCCTTGGGACTCAACTAATGAAAAACTGTTTTTT
TRBV10-2	.	TRBJ2-7	.	CASSGLDYEQYF	TGCGCCAGCAGTGGCCTGGACTACGAGCAGTACTTC
TRBV2	few	TRBJ1-1	TRBD1	CASSGGQGTMNTEAFF	TGTGCCAGCAGTGGGGGACAGGGAACTATGAACACTGAAGCTTTCTTT
TRBV10-2	.	TRBJ2-6	.	CASRATAGTGANVLTF	TGCGCCAGCAGAGCCACAGCAGGGACAGGGGCCAACGTCCTGACTTTC
TRBV7-3	.	TRBJ2-7	TRBD1	CASSPGQGPYEQYF	TGTGCCAGCAGCCCGGGACAGGGTCCCTACGAGCAGTACTTC
TRBV18	.	TRBJ1-2	.	CASSPQGGRGYTF	TGTGCCAGCTCACCACAGGGTGGAAGGGGCTACACCTTC
TRBV6-1	.	TRBJ1-6	.	CASRPAYNSPLHF	TGTGCCAGCAGGCCGGCCTATAATTCACCCCTCCACTTT
TRBV4-1	.	TRBJ1-6	TRBD1	CASSQDRQTGTNSPLHF	TGCGCCAGCAGCCAAGATCGACAGACAGGGACGAATTCACCCCTCCACTTT
TRBV30	few	TRBJ1-3	TRBD1	CAWGTALSGNTIYF	TGTGCCTGGGGGACAGCCCTCTCTGGAAACACCATATATTTT
TRBV29-1	.	TRBJ1-2	.	CSAGGTAYGYTF	TGCAGCGCTGGGGGGACCGCCTATGGCTACACCTTC
TRBV7-2	.	TRBJ1-2	.	CASSLYGDYGYTF	TGTGCCAGCAGCTTATACGGGGACTATGGCTACACCTTC
TRBV6-1	.	TRBJ2-7	.	CASSPTVRVDYEQYF	TGTGCCAGCAGTCCAACAGTCAGGGTGGACTACGAGCAGTACTTC
TRBV5-4	.	TRBJ1-1	.	CASSFSGGWTEAFF	TGTGCCAGCAGCTTTTCGGGGGGATGGACTGAAGCTTTCTTT
TRBV13	once	TRBJ2-3	.	CASRPSGGSTDTQYF	TGTGCCAGCAGGCCAAGTGGCGGGAGCACAGATACGCAGTATTTT
TRBV4-1	.	TRBJ1-6	.	CASSQDAFLTGYDSPLHF	TGCGCCAGCAGCCAAGATGCCTTTCTTACAGGGTATGATTCACCCCTCCACTTT
TRBV2	.	TRBJ1-2	.	CASSEYRDNYGYTF	TGTGCCAGCAGTGAATACCGGGACAACTATGGCTACACCTTC
TRBV6-6	once	TRBJ1-1	.	CASSYRQGSNTEAFF	TGTGCCAGCAGTTACCGCCAGGGATCAAACACTGAAGCTTTCTTT
TRBV7-3	.	TRBJ2-1	.	CASSPKPGHNEQFF	TGTGCCAGCAGCCCAAAACCTGGACACAATGAGCAGTTCTTC
TRBV6-1	.	TRBJ1-2	.	CASTQGKTYGYTF	TGTGCCAGCACCCAGGGCAAGACCTATGGCTACACCTTC
TRBV6-1	.	TRBJ1-2	TRBD1	CASSESGGRDRPFNYGYTF	TGTGCCAGCAGTGAAAGCGGGGGCCGGGACAGGCCCTTTAACTATGGCTACACCTTC
TRBV30	.	TRBJ2-5	.	CAWSGEETQYF	TGTGCCTGGTCAGGGGAAGAGACCCAGTACTTC
TRBV9	.	TRBJ2-5	.	CASSPTTGRETQYF	TGTGCCAGCAGCCCGACGACAGGGAGGGAGACCCAGTACTTC
TRBV6-1	few	TRBJ2-7	.	CASSDGAGGVYEQYF	TGTGCCAGCAGTGACGGAGCGGGTGGAGTGTACGAGCAGTACTTC
TRBV5-5	.	TRBJ1-3	.	CASYEDTNSGNTIYF	TGTGCCAGCTACGAGGACACAAACTCTGGAAACACCATATATTTT
TRBV29-1	.	TRBJ2-3	.	CSVTRRGSTDTQYF	TGCAGCGTTACGCGGAGGGGAAGCACAGATACGCAGTATTTT
TRBV19	few	TRBJ2-2	.	CASNMGDTGELFF	TGTGCCAGTAACATGGGGGACACCGGGGAGCTGTTTTTT
TRBV2	.	TRBJ2-2	.	CASSTDTGELFF	TGTGCCAGCAGCACGGACACCGGGGAGCTGTTTTTT
TRBV9	once	TRBJ2-2	TRBD1	CASSTQGVNTGELFF	TGTGCCAGCAGCACGCAGGGGGTGAACACCGGGGAGCTGTTTTTT
TRBV13	.	TRBJ2-3	TRBD1	CASSFGDRGTDTQYF	TGTGCCAGCAGCTTCGGCGACAGGGGGACAGATACGCAGTATTTT
TRBV10-3	few	TRBJ1-3	.	CAISEPGTHLYF	TGTGCCATCAGTGAGCCCGGGACACACTTATATTTT
TRBV7-9	few	TRBJ1-4	TRBD1	CASSPDPGQGWISEKLFF	TGTGCCAGCAGCCCGGACCCGGGACAGGGTTGGATTTCCGAAAAACTGTTTTTT